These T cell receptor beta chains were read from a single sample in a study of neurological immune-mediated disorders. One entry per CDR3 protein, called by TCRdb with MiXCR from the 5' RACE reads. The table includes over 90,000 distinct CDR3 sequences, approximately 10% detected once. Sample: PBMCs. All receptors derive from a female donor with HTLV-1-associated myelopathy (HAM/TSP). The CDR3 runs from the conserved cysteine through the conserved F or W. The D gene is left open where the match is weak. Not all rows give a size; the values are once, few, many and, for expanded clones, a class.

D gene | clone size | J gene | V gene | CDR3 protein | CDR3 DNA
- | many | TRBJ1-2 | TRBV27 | CASSRTANYGYTF | TGTGCCAGCAGCCGGACAGCTAACTATGGCTACACCTTC
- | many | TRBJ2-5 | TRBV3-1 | CASSQGWETQYF | TGTGCCAGCAGCCAAGGGTGGGAGACCCAGTACTTC
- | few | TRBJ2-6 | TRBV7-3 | CASSLNAGGLGLSLSGANVLTF | TGTGCCAGCAGCCTCAATGCAGGGGGGCTTGGTCTCTCTCTCTCTGGGGCCAACGTCCTGACTTTC
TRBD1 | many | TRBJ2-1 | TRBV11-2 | CASSRDRVSYNEQFF | TGTGCCAGCAGCCGAGACAGGGTTTCCTACAATGAGCAGTTCTTC
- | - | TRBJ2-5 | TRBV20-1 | CSARGPGWTQYF | TGCAGTGCTAGAGGACCTGGTTGGACCCAGTACTTC
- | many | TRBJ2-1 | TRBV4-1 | CASSQAWGPEQFF | TGCGCCAGCAGCCAAGCCTGGGGTCCTGAGCAGTTCTTC
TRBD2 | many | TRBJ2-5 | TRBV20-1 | CSARDYGAGGAETQYF | TGCAGTGCTAGAGATTACGGAGCGGGAGGAGCAGAGACCCAGTACTTC
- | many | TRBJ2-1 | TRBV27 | CASSTRTRPNEQFF | TGTGCCAGCAGTACAAGGACAAGACCCAATGAGCAGTTCTTC
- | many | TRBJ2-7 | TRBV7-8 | CASSLGADSSYEQYF | TGTGCCAGCAGCTTAGGGGCCGATAGCTCCTACGAGCAGTACTTC
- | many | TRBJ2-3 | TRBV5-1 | CASSLGSSTDTQYF | TGCGCCAGCAGCTTGGGTTCTAGCACAGATACGCAGTATTTT
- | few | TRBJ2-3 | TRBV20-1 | CSARDPASTGGDTQYF | TGCAGTGCTAGAGATCCCGCGTCTACCGGCGGAGATACGCAGTATTTT
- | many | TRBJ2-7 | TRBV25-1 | CASSVNTYEQYF | TGTGCCAGCAGTGTGAATACCTACGAGCAGTACTTC
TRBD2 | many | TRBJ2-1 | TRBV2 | CASKSEGTNYNEQFF | TGTGCCAGCAAGTCCGAGGGGACTAACTACAATGAGCAGTTCTTC
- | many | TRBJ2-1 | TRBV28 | CASSLTGEGGEQFF | TGTGCCAGCAGTTTGACAGGGGAGGGAGGTGAGCAGTTCTTC
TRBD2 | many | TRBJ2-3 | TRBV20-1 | CSALGLAGATDTQYF | TGCAGTGCTCTTGGACTAGCGGGGGCCACAGATACGCAGTATTTT
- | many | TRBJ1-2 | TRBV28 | CASSGGGFGGYTF | TGTGCCAGCAGCGGCGGAGGGTTCGGTGGCTACACCTTC
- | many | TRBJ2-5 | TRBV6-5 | CASSYEATGLETQYF | TGTGCCAGCAGTTACGAGGCCACAGGGTTGGAGACCCAGTACTTC
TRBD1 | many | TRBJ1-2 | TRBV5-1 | CASSLEGQGNYGYTF | TGCGCCAGCAGCTTGGAGGGACAGGGAAACTATGGCTACACCTTC
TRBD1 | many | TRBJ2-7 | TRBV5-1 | CASSFGGWTGEHEQYF | TGCGCCAGCAGCTTCGGGGGGTGGACAGGGGAGCACGAGCAGTACTTC
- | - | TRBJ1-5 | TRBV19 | CASSTNSKISNQPQHF | TGTGCCAGTAGCACAAACAGTAAAATTAGCAATCAGCCCCAGCATTTT
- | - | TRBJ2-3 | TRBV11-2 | CASSLRGSVGNTDTQYF | TGTGCCAGCAGCCTACGGGGTAGCGTGGGGAACACTGATACGCAGTATTTT
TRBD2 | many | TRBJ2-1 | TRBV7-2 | CASSSLGDYNEQFF | TGTGCCAGCAGCTCTCTCGGGGACTATAATGAGCAGTTCTTC
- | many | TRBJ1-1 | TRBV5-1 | CASTLSGADTEAFF | TGCGCCAGCACACTATCCGGAGCGGACACTGAAGCTTTCTTT
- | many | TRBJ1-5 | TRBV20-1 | CSARAGGNQPQHF | TGCAGTGCTAGGGCCGGGGGCAATCAGCCCCAGCATTTT
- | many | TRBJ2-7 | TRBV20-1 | CSAPGRAGEQYF | TGCAGTGCTCCGGGACGTGCGGGAGAGCAGTACTTC
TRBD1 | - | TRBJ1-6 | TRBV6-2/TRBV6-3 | CASNSGTGDSPLHF | TGTGCCAGCAACTCCGGGACAGGGGATTCACCCCTCCACTTT
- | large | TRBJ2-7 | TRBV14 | CASSQGDWTYEQYF | TGTGCCAGCAGCCAAGGAGACTGGACCTACGAGCAGTACTTC
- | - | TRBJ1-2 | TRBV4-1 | CASSQLGLGGYTF | TGCGCCAGCAGCCAACTTGGGCTAGGAGGCTACACCTTC
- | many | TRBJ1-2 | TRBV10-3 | CAISQFGGYGYTF | TGTGCCATCAGTCAATTTGGGGGATATGGCTACACCTTC
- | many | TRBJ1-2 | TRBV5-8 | CASSRGDGSYGYTF | TGTGCCAGCAGCCGAGGGGACGGATCCTATGGCTACACCTTC
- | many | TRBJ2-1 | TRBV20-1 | CSASGSSYNEQFF | TGCAGTGCTTCCGGCAGCTCCTACAATGAGCAGTTCTTC
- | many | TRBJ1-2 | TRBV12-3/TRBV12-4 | CASSPLTGDAGYTF | TGTGCCAGCAGTCCCCTGACCGGGGATGCTGGCTACACCTTC
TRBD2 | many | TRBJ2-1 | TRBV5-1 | CASSGISGGRYSSYNEQFF | TGCGCCAGCAGCGGTATAAGCGGGGGGCGATACAGCTCCTACAATGAGCAGTTCTTC
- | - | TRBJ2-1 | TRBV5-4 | CASSLNRGRYYNEQFF | TGTGCCAGCAGCTTAAACCGGGGCCGCTATTACAATGAGCAGTTCTTC
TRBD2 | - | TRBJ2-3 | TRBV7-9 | CASSSSAGGNSGRDTQYF | TGTGCCAGCAGCTCCTCTGCGGGGGGAAATAGTGGCCGAGATACGCAGTATTTT
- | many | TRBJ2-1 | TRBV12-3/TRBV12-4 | CASSLALGQIYNEQFF | TGTGCCAGCAGTTTAGCGCTTGGACAGATTTACAATGAGCAGTTCTTC
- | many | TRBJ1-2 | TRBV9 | CASSATRGREGYGYTF | TGTGCCAGCAGCGCGACGCGGGGCAGGGAGGGGTATGGCTACACCTTC
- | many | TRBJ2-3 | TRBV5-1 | CASSLVIVGPGDTQYF | TGCGCCAGCAGCTTGGTAATAGTAGGCCCCGGAGATACGCAGTATTTT
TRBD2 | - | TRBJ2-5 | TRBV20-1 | CSAAKLAGGFRETQYF | TGCAGTGCAGCAAAACTAGCGGGGGGTTTCCGAGAGACCCAGTACTTC
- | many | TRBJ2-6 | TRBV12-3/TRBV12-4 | CASSRLWGETGANVLTF | TGTGCCAGCAGTCGGCTCTGGGGAGAAACTGGGGCCAACGTCCTGACTTTC
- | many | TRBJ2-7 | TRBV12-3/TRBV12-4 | CARNAYEQYF | TGTGCCCGTAATGCCTACGAGCAGTACTTC
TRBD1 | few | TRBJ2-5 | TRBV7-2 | CASTKPRDREETQYF | TGTGCCAGCACTAAACCCCGGGACAGGGAAGAGACCCAGTACTTC
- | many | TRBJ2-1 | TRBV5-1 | CASSLEGYHYNEQFF | TGCGCCAGCAGCTTGGAGGGGTACCACTACAATGAGCAGTTCTTC
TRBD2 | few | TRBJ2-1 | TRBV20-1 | CSARDPLAGDYNEQFF | TGCAGTGCTAGAGACCCACTAGCGGGGGACTACAATGAGCAGTTCTTC
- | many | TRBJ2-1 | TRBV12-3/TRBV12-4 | CASSLAGPTYNEQFF | TGTGCCAGCAGTTTAGCGGGACCGACCTACAATGAGCAGTTCTTC
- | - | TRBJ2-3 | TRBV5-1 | CASSLTTDTQYF | TGCGCCAGCAGCCTAACGACAGATACGCAGTATTTT
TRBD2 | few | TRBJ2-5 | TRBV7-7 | CASSVGLLQETQYF | TGTGCCAGCAGCGTGGGACTACTCCAAGAGACCCAGTACTTC
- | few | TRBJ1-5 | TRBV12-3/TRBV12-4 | CASSPRPNQPQHF | TGTGCCAGCAGTCCCCGACCTAATCAGCCCCAGCATTTT
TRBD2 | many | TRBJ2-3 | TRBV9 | CASSLSSWRGGPPDTQYF | TGTGCCAGCAGCCTATCCTCGTGGCGGGGGGGCCCGCCAGATACGCAGTATTTT
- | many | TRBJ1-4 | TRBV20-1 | CSARVVSGVDNEKLFF | TGCAGTGCTAGAGTGGTTTCCGGGGTGGATAATGAAAAACTGTTTTTT
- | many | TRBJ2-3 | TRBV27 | CASRSRPGSTDTQYF | TGTGCCAGCAGGTCTCGCCCGGGAAGCACAGATACGCAGTATTTT
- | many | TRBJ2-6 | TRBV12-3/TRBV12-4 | CASSPSNTGANVLTF | TGTGCCAGCAGCCCTTCGAACACAGGGGCCAACGTCCTGACTTTC
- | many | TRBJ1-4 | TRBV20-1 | CSAFAGYNEKLFF | TGCAGTGCCTTCGCAGGTTATAATGAAAAACTGTTTTTT
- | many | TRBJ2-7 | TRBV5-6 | CASSFWTHGYEQYF | TGTGCCAGCAGCTTCTGGACTCACGGCTACGAGCAGTACTTC
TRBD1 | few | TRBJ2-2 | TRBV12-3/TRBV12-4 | CASSKGQANTGELFF | TGTGCCAGTTCGAAGGGACAGGCGAACACCGGGGAGCTGTTTTTT